This entry lists 28 T cell receptor beta chains sequenced from one sample in a study of PD-1 blockade in classical Hodgkin lymphoma. Method: immunoSEQ multiplex PCR; TCRdb's copy keeps in-frame clones and lacks some. The data contain roughly 25,000 clones, approximately 67% of them singletons. Time point noted: cycle 4 day 1 (C4D1), after around six weeks of nivolumab. The patients all showed relapse after autologous stem cell transplantation, while their brentuximab vedotin exposure varied. Specimen: peripheral blood mononuclear cells (PBMCs), collected before the fourth cycle of nivolumab. The receptors derive from a human donor with classical Hodgkin lymphoma.

The chain has TRBV19 and TRBJ2-5, with D uncertain. This CDR3 is built from 13 residues. Germline V gene lookup returns CDR1 LNHDA and CDR2 SQIVND (reference sequence). Trimming pared 3 bases from V and 1 base from J, leaving 6 bases between. The chain's CDR3 is CASSMSGQETQYF. The CDR3 coding sequence is TGTGCCAGTAGTATGTCCGGCCAAGAGACCCAGTACTTC.

The chain couples TRBV11-2 to TRBJ2-5; D call uncertain. Germline V gene lookup returns CDR1 SGHAT and CDR2 FQNNGV. Trimming left V 6 bases short and J 11 bases short, with 25 bases between. This CDR3 comprises 15 residues. The CDR3 reads CASSSLAQSYSQQYF. The CDR3 nucleotides read TGTGCCAGCAGTTCTTTGGCTCAATCCTACTCCCAGCAGTACTTC.

The chain joins TRBV5-8 to TRBJ2-5; D not certain. CDR3 size: 11 residues. Germline assignment: CDR1 SGHTS and CDR2 YDEGEE. Trimming pared 8 bases from V and 5 bases from J, leaving 10 bases between. Here the CDR3 DNA reads TGTGCCAGTCCTACGTGGGAGACCCAGTACTTC. Its translation is CASPTWETQYF.

This chain connects TRBV5-1 to TRBJ1-1; maybe TRBD1 (5 bases). Germline CDR1 and CDR2: SGHRS and YFSETQ. V lost 2 bases and J lost 5, with 22 bases in between. The CDR3 contains 17 residues. The CDR3 bases are TGCGCCAGCAGCTTACGCCCCCCGGGAGGGGTGGGTACTGAAGCTTTCTTT. It yields the protein CASSLRPPGGVGTEAFF.

The V gene is TRBV19, the J gene TRBJ1-1; D is undetermined. Between the trimmed V and J ends, which lost 10 bases and 1 base, there was a span of 13 bases. The CDR3 has 13 amino acids. CDR1 is LNHDA and CDR2 is SQIVND in the germline V gene (reference sequence). The CDR3 DNA sequence: TGTGCCACAGAAAGGCGGGAGAACACTGAAGCTTTCTTT. It is translated as CATERRENTEAFF.

The V and J genes are TRBV5-1 and TRBJ2-1; the D is unclear. This CDR3 spans 13 amino acids. Germline V gene lookup returns CDR1 SGHRS and CDR2 YFSETQ. V was shortened by 0 bases and J by 9 bases, with 10 bases between the two germline ends. CDR3 region: CASSLALASEQFF. The DNA of the CDR3 is TGCGCCAGCAGCTTGGCATTGGCATCTGAGCAGTTCTTC. Based on the CDR3 plus reference TRBV5-1 and TRBJ2-1, the full variable domain is KAGVTQTPRYLIKTRGQQVTLSCSPISGHRSVSWYQQTPGQGLQFLFEYFSETQRNKGNFPGRFSGRQFSNSRSEMNVSTLELGDSALYLCASSLALASEQFFGPGTRLTVL.

In the case of this clone: The same CDR3 can be traced to other DNA sequences in this sample. The V gene is TRBV19, the J gene TRBJ1-5, with 7 bases that match TRBD1. CDR3 length: 14 residues. Looked up from germline, CDR1 is LNHDA and CDR2 is SQIVND (reference sequence). J was trimmed by 6 bases and V by 5 bases; bases with no gene match: 7. CDR3 in DNA: TGTGCCAGTAGTCCTCGACAGGGAGGTCAGCCCCAGCATTTT. It yields the protein CASSPRQGGQPQHF.

Remarks on this clone: Within the sample, other DNA sequences also encode this same CDR3. The J gene is TRBJ2-3, the V gene TRBV5-1; perhaps TRBD2 as D (5 bases). V lost 4 bases and J 5 bases, leaving 23 bases between the germline ends. The germline V gene encodes CDR1 SGHRS and CDR2 YFSETQ. CDR3 length equals 17 residues. CDR3 DNA sequence: TGCGCCAGCAGCGCCATATTACGGGATGCAAGCCTAGATACGCAGTATTTT. Translation gives CASSAILRDASLDTQYF.

This CDR3 reads CASSLEGTSGGSEQFF. DNA of the CDR3: TGTGCCAGCAGCTTAGAGGGGACTAGCGGGGGGAGTGAGCAGTTCTTC. The chain is built from TRBV7-2 and TRBJ2-1; 15 bases are a match to TRBD2. With V trimmed by 1 base and J by 9 bases, 4 bases remained unmatched. CDR3 length: 16 residues. The germline gives CDR1 SGHTA, CDR2 FQGNSA. The complete variable domain, with remaining parts taken from reference TRBV7-2 and TRBJ2-1, reads GAGVSQSPSNKVTEKGKDVELRCDPISGHTALYWYRQSLGQGLEFLIYFQGNSAPDKSGLPSDRFSAERTGGSVSTLTIQRTQQEDSAVYLCASSLEGTSGGSEQFFGPGTRLTVL.

This clone is large in the sample. The CDR3 nucleotides are TGTGCCAGCAGTTGGAGAGGGGTGGATGAAGCTTTCTTT. It yields the protein CASSWRGVDEAFF. The chain is built from TRBV28 and TRBJ1-1; D might be TRBD1 (5 bases). Germline CDR1 reads MDHEN; CDR2 reads SYDVKM. This CDR3 is built from 13 residues. V was pared by 4 bases and J by 7 bases, with 13 bases between.

CDR3 nucleotides: TGTGCCAGCAGTGAAGGCACTGGAAACACCATATATTTT. Translation gives CASSEGTGNTIYF. The rearrangement uses TRBV6-1 and TRBJ1-3; D unclear. V lost 1 base and J lost 2, with 3 bases in between. Per the germline V gene, CDR1 is MNHNS and CDR2 is SASEGT. This CDR3 has 13 amino acids.

The chain combines TRBV28 with TRBJ2-2, with no clear D. CDR1 is MDHEN, CDR2 SYDVKM, per germline. V was trimmed by 2 bases and J by 7 bases, leaving 17 bases between them. This CDR3 has 16 residues. CDR3 amino acids: CASSLQPRVVGGELFF. The CDR3 DNA is TGTGCCAGCAGTTTACAGCCTAGGGTTGTCGGCGGGGAGCTGTTTTTT.

This rearrangement joins TRBV27 to TRBJ1-2; a possible D gene is TRBD1 (6 bases). CDR1 MNHEY and CDR2 SMNVEV come from the germline V gene (reference sequence). This CDR3 is built from 17 residues. V dropped 5 bases and J dropped 4 bases, with 23 bases sitting between them. Here the CDR3 reads CASSTSRQDGFSYGYTF. The CDR3 bases are TGTGCCAGCAGTACCAGCAGACAGGATGGGTTTAGCTATGGCTACACCTTC.

The CDR3 protein is CASRPHRAQRYGYTF. The CDR3 DNA sequence: TGTGCCAGCAGACCTCACAGGGCCCAACGTTATGGCTACACCTTC. The J gene is TRBJ1-2, the V gene TRBV27, with a weak D call TRBD1 (6 bases). This CDR3 is built from 15 residues. The V gene lost 6 bases and the J gene lost 5 bases, with 19 bases spanning the gap. The V gene's germline CDR1 is MNHEY and CDR2 SMNVEV (reference sequence).

The V and J genes are TRBV21-1 and TRBJ2-7; the table's TRBD1 call for D was not verified on the DNA. TRBV21-1 is given as a pseudogene. The CDR3 runs 15 residues. The CDR3 is CASSPGGHPSYEQYF. The CDR3 region has the DNA TGTGCCAGCAGCCCAGGTGGGCATCCCTCCTACGAGCAGTACTTC.

The chain recombines TRBV5-1 with TRBJ1-5; D is ambiguous. CDR1 SGHRS and CDR2 YFSETQ come from the germline V gene. The CDR3 sequence is 14 residues long. The ends were cut back, 4 bases at V and 2 bases at J, with 10 bases in the middle. The CDR3 DNA follows: TGCGCCAGCAGCCCGGGATTTGGCAATCAGCCCCAGCATTTT. Residues: CASSPGFGNQPQHF. Drawing the rest from reference TRBV5-1 and TRBJ1-5, the complete variable domain is KAGVTQTPRYLIKTRGQQVTLSCSPISGHRSVSWYQQTPGQGLQFLFEYFSETQRNKGNFPGRFSGRQFSNSRSEMNVSTLELGDSALYLCASSPGFGNQPQHFGDGTRLSIL.

This clone was picked up one time. V and J are TRBV9 and TRBJ2-6; D is undetermined. With 1 base removed from V and 0 bases from J, the gap between germline ends came to 2 bases. Germline CDR1 is SGDLS and CDR2 is YYNGEE. This CDR3 region has 14 residues. This CDR3 is CASSVTSGANVLTF. The CDR3 region has the DNA TGTGCCAGCAGCGTAACCTCTGGGGCCAACGTCCTGACTTTC.

This chain links TRBV9 with TRBJ2-1; 7 nucleotides match TRBD2. The CDR3 length is 15 residues. V shed 0 bases, J shed 2 bases, and the junction held 2 bases outside the gene matches. Germline V gene lookup returns CDR1 SGDLS and CDR2 YYNGEE. CDR3 DNA sequence: TGTGCCAGCAGCGTAGGAAGCGGGACCTACAATGAGCAGTTCTTC. It codes for CASSVGSGTYNEQFF.

The CDR3 loop reads CASSLGGGSYEQYV. The CDR3 nucleotides read TGTGCCAGCAGCTTAGGAGGCGGTTCCTACGAGCAGTACGTC. The chain combines TRBV7-2 with TRBJ2-7; no reliable D call. Germline CDR1 SGHTA, CDR2 FQGNSA. V was cut by 1 base and J by 1 base, with 8 bases left in between. The CDR3 is 14 residues long.

This clone was counted ten times or more. The V call is TRBV2, the J call TRBJ1-2; tentative D call: TRBD1 (6 bases). The CDR3 runs to 12 residues. Germline V CDR1 and CDR2: SNHLY, FYNNEI. V gave up 7 bases and J gave up 6 bases, with 12 bases separating them. CDR3: CASKAGADGYTF. DNA of the CDR3: TGTGCCAGCAAAGCGGGGGCGGATGGCTACACCTTC. The full variable domain, with the rest looked up from reference TRBV2 and TRBJ1-2, is EPEVTQTPSHQVTQMGQEVILRCVPISNHLYFYWYRQILGQKVEFLVSFYNNEISEKSEIFDDQFSVERPDGSNFTLKIRSTKLEDSAMYFCASKAGADGYTFGSGTRLTVV.

This chain uses TRBV5-6 with TRBJ2-5; perhaps TRBD2 as D (6 bases). V lost 3 bases to trimming and J lost 0 bases, with 15 bases between them. Germline CDR1 is SGHDT and CDR2 is YYEEEE. This CDR3 spans 16 amino acids. The CDR3 spells CASSWDRRGNQETQYF. The CDR3 DNA follows: TGTGCCAGCAGCTGGGATAGGCGGGGAAACCAAGAGACCCAGTACTTC.

The rearrangement joins TRBV5-1 to TRBJ1-4, with 7 bases that match TRBD1. V lost 4 bases and J lost 3; bases outside the gene matches: 6. CDR1 and CDR2 from the germline V gene are SGHRS and YFSETQ. The CDR3 is made up of 15 amino acids. DNA for the CDR3: TGCGCCAGCAGCCCCACCCAGGGGGCTAATGAAAAACTGTTTTTT. Translation: CASSPTQGANEKLFF.

This clone was observed a handful of times. The gene calls are TRBV5-4 and TRBJ2-7; 8 bases are a match to TRBD2. The CDR3 covers 15 residues. V lost 2 bases to trimming and J lost 3 bases; unmatched junction nucleotides: 7. Germline loops: CDR1 SGHNT, CDR2 YYREEE (reference sequence). The CDR3 region has the DNA TGTGCCAGCAGCTTAACGGGGGGGACCCACTACGAGCAGTACTTC. It is translated as CASSLTGGTHYEQYF. The entire variable domain, with the rest obtained from reference TRBV5-4 and TRBJ2-7, is as follows: ETGVTQSPTHLIKTRGQQVTLRCSSQSGHNTVSWYQQALGQGPQFIFQYYREEENGRGNFPPRFSGLQFPNYSSELNVNALELDDSALYLCASSLTGGTHYEQYFGPGTRLTVT.

The V and J genes are TRBV6-5 and TRBJ2-3; no clear D. Germline CDR1 reads MNHEY; CDR2 reads SVGAGI. CDR3 length equals 16 residues. Trimming cost V 2 bases and J 3 bases, with 15 bases left between them. The CDR3 region has the DNA TGTGCCAGCAGTTACGCGGACCACAGAAGGACAGATACGCAGTATTTT. Protein product: CASSYADHRRTDTQYF.

V usage is TRBV6-6 and J usage is TRBJ1-1, with unresolved D. The germline V and J ends were trimmed by 7 bases and 8 bases, with 14 bases remaining between them. Germline CDR1 reads MNHNY; CDR2 reads SVGAGI (reference sequence). The CDR3 consists of 12 residues. The CDR3 bases are TGTGCCAGCACCGCGTCAGCCCTAGAAGCTTTCTTT. It yields the protein CASTASALEAFF.

This clone was seen only once. CDR3 DNA: TGTGCCAGCAGTGAAGTGTTCGGACAGTACGAGCAGTACTTC. Protein sequence: CASSEVFGQYEQYF. The chain employs TRBV2 and TRBJ2-7; a possible D gene is TRBD1 (6 bases). Deletions cut 1 base from V and 4 bases from J, with 11 bases between. This CDR3 has 14 amino acids. Germline V gene lookup returns CDR1 SNHLY and CDR2 FYNNEI.

The chain is built from TRBV5-4 and TRBJ1-3; possibly TRBD1 for D (5 bases). The ends were cut back, 4 bases at V and 4 bases at J, with 15 bases in the middle. CDR1 is SGHNT, CDR2 YYREEE, per germline (reference sequence). The CDR3 length is 15 residues. CDR3 sequence: CASSARDGSGNTIYF. CDR3 nucleotide sequence: TGTGCCAGCAGCGCCCGGGACGGATCCGGAAACACCATATATTTT.

The rearrangement joins TRBV27 to TRBJ2-3; the D gene is possibly TRBD1 (6 bases). The CDR3 is 16 amino acids. The V and J ends lost 2 bases and 2 bases respectively, with 14 bases between them. Germline CDR1 MNHEY, CDR2 SMNVEV (reference sequence). The CDR3 DNA follows: TGTGCCAGCAGTTTAGGCGCAGGGGAAATCACAGATACGCAGTATTTT. Its translation is CASSLGAGEITDTQYF.